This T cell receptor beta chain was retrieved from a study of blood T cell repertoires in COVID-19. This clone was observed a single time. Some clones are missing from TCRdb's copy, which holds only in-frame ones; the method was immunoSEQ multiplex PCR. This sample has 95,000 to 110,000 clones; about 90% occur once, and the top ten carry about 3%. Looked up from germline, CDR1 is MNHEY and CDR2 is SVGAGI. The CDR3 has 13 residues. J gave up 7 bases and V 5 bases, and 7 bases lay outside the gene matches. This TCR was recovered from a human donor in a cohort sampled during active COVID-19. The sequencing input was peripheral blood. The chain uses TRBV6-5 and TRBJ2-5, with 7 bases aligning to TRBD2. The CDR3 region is CASSPPGEGTQYF. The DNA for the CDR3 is TGTGCCAGCAGTCCCCCGGGGGAGGGGACCCAGTACTTC.